This TCR beta chain emerged from a study of blood T cell repertoires in COVID-19. CDR1 is SGHRS and CDR2 is YFSETQ in the germline V gene. This CDR3 has 13 amino acids. J was trimmed by 8 bases and V by 0 bases; bases with no gene match: 4. Repertoires were generated with immunoSEQ multiplex PCR, while TCRdb's copy carries only in-frame clones and drops some. This sample has over 85,000 clones; over 70% occur once, and the top ten carry roughly 25%. This clone was found a few times. The TCR sequence derives from a man between 65 and 85 years old with acute or convalescent COVID-19. The source material was peripheral blood. The gene calls are TRBV5-1 and TRBJ1-2; 7 nucleotides match TRBD1. The CDR3 spells CASSLDTGQGYTF. DNA for the CDR3: TGCGCCAGCAGCTTGGACACGGGACAGGGCTACACCTTC.